The following is a TCR beta chain sequence with its context. This specimen comes from a study of cytomegalovirus exposure and HLA in healthy donors. Primers for the PCR totalled 60 Vbeta and 13 Jbeta. Produced via immunoSEQ multiplex PCR; TCRdb's table is partial and in-frame only. This table holds 60,000 to 90,000 clones, 84% found once. Source material: PBMCs. This receptor was taken from a man between 65 and 80 years old in good health and CMV-seropositive.

The CDR3 reads CASSPGLAGTDTQYF. The DNA for the CDR3 is TGCGCCAGCAGCCCGGGACTAGCGGGCACAGATACGCAGTATTTT. V and J are TRBV5-1 and TRBJ2-3, with 11 bases lining up with TRBD2. With V trimmed by 4 bases and J by 1 base, 2 bases remained unmatched. This CDR3 spans 15 amino acids. Germline loops: CDR1 SGHRS, CDR2 YFSETQ.